The clone carrying this T cell receptor beta chain showed up just a few times. This sample is drawn from a study of T-cell reconstitution after alpha-beta-depleted transplantation in children. As it was prepared, the TCRbeta library received unique molecular identifiers. From the PCR reads, TCRdb called clonotypes with MiXCR, one entry per CDR3 protein. The table lists hundreds of thousands of distinct CDR3 sequences, approximately 12% of them singletons. V lost 8 bases and J lost 15; bases outside the gene matches: 13. The CDR3 length is 13 residues. The TCR sequence derives from a human donor who donated a stem cell graft to a child with combined immunodeficiency. The sequencing here drew on PBMCs from the stem cell graft donor, taken from the stem cell graft. The V gene is TRBV12-3 or TRBV12-4, the J gene TRBJ2-1; 10 nucleotides line up with TRBD2. CDR3 sequence: CASSTVSGGRAFF. The CDR3 bases are TGTGCCAGCTCCACGGTTAGCGGGGGGCGGGCGTTCTTC.